Reported below is one TCR beta chain. This specimen comes from a study of T cells in Graves' hyperthyroidism and ophthalmopathy. This CDR3 has 15 amino acids. The J segment lost 0 bases and the V segment lost 2 bases, leaving 0 bases of the junction unmatched. CDR1 and CDR2 from the germline V gene are SGHDN and FVKESK. TCR beta CDR3 region amplification was performed from RNA transcripts. The HTBI set primed first-round TCR CDR3 RT-PCR. TCRdb redid the calling of the multiplex PCR reads with MiXCR, one entry per CDR3 protein. The profile shows 270,000 or so distinct CDR3 sequences, around 15% of them singletons.

Sequencing was done on a sample of blood. The source is a woman in her forties or fifties with Graves' hyperthyroidism that later progressed to Graves' ophthalmopathy. The chain has TRBV14 and TRBJ1-4; 7 bases fit TRBD1. The CDR3 sequence is CASSQQGATNEKLFF. In nucleotides, the CDR3 is TGTGCCAGCAGCCAACAGGGGGCAACTAATGAAAAACTGTTTTTT. The whole variable domain, filled in from reference TRBV14 and TRBJ1-4, reads EAGVTQFPSHSVIEKGQTVTLRCDPISGHDNLYWYRRVMGKEIKFLLHFVKESKQDESGMPNNRFLAERTGGTYSTLKVQPAELEDSGVYFCASSQQGATNEKLFFGSGTQLSVL.